Listed below are T cell receptor beta chains from one sample, sequenced in a study of T cell responses to AZD1222 COVID-19 vaccine. TCRdb's copy holds only in-frame clones and misses some; the assay was immunoSEQ multiplex PCR. The sample carries approximately 46,000 clones, roughly 80% recorded once. Material: peripheral blood, obtained on day 0 of AZD1222 vaccination. The receptors stem from an adult in good health. Both conserved end residues are part of each CDR3.

j_call: TRBJ1-2
v_call: TRBV28
cdr3_aa: CASRAGANYGYTF

j_call: TRBJ2-1
v_call: TRBV19
cdr3_aa: CASSVEIAAYNEQFF

j_call: TRBJ2-7
v_call: TRBV11-2
cdr3_aa: CASSLDWGSHYEQYF

j_call: TRBJ1-3
v_call: TRBV18
cdr3_aa: CASSPQGAYGNTIYF

j_call: TRBJ2-3
v_call: TRBV2
cdr3_aa: CASSDGGWADTQYF

j_call: TRBJ1-2
v_call: TRBV5-6
cdr3_aa: CASSRGTTGDYGYTF

j_call: TRBJ1-5
v_call: TRBV12-3/TRBV12-4
cdr3_aa: CASSLTFGQPQHF

j_call: TRBJ1-1
v_call: TRBV28
cdr3_aa: CASSTAGTGDTEAFF

j_call: TRBJ1-5
v_call: TRBV6-2/TRBV6-3
cdr3_aa: CASSRQGGNQPQHF

j_call: TRBJ1-1
v_call: TRBV19
cdr3_aa: CASKGQGRNEAFF

j_call: TRBJ1-2
v_call: TRBV7-9
cdr3_aa: CASSELDRVYGYTF

j_call: TRBJ2-2
v_call: TRBV11-2
cdr3_aa: CASSPRLANTGELFF

j_call: TRBJ1-3
v_call: TRBV18
cdr3_aa: CASSPPGGGNTIYF

j_call: TRBJ2-1
v_call: TRBV9
cdr3_aa: CASSVGTGDYLGSYNEQFF

j_call: TRBJ1-3
v_call: TRBV6-6
cdr3_aa: CASSPWTSSGNTIYF

j_call: TRBJ2-2
v_call: TRBV19
cdr3_aa: CASSKGLAGGRGAGELFF

j_call: TRBJ2-1
v_call: TRBV13
cdr3_aa: CATRGTDREQFF

j_call: TRBJ2-1
v_call: TRBV13
cdr3_aa: CASSTHSHNEQFF

j_call: TRBJ2-3
v_call: TRBV18
cdr3_aa: CASSPDFPTDTQYF

j_call: TRBJ2-4
v_call: TRBV5-6
cdr3_aa: CASSGAFAGLAKNIQYF

j_call: TRBJ1-2
v_call: TRBV6-1
cdr3_aa: CASSEIGGGANYGYTF

j_call: TRBJ2-2
v_call: TRBV2
cdr3_aa: CASTAGTLGNTGELFF

j_call: TRBJ2-1
v_call: TRBV30
cdr3_aa: CAWSTSAVYNEQFF

j_call: TRBJ2-2
v_call: TRBV19
cdr3_aa: CASSIRTGATGELFF

j_call: TRBJ1-1
v_call: TRBV5-1
cdr3_aa: CASSLASTGGNTEAFF

j_call: TRBJ2-5
v_call: TRBV9
cdr3_aa: CASSASGTGETQYF

j_call: TRBJ1-4
v_call: TRBV30
cdr3_aa: CAWRKLAVEKLFF

j_call: TRBJ1-2
v_call: TRBV15
cdr3_aa: CATSRGTLLQGGDGYTF

j_call: TRBJ2-2
v_call: TRBV11-2
cdr3_aa: CASSLVLIRDGGELFF

j_call: TRBJ2-6
v_call: TRBV18
cdr3_aa: CASSPMKGAGANVLTF

j_call: TRBJ2-1
v_call: TRBV4-2
cdr3_aa: CASSQRLAGGRNEQFF

j_call: TRBJ1-4
v_call: TRBV18
cdr3_aa: CASSPRGSENEKLFF

j_call: TRBJ1-5
v_call: TRBV15
cdr3_aa: CATSNVDRSNQPQHF